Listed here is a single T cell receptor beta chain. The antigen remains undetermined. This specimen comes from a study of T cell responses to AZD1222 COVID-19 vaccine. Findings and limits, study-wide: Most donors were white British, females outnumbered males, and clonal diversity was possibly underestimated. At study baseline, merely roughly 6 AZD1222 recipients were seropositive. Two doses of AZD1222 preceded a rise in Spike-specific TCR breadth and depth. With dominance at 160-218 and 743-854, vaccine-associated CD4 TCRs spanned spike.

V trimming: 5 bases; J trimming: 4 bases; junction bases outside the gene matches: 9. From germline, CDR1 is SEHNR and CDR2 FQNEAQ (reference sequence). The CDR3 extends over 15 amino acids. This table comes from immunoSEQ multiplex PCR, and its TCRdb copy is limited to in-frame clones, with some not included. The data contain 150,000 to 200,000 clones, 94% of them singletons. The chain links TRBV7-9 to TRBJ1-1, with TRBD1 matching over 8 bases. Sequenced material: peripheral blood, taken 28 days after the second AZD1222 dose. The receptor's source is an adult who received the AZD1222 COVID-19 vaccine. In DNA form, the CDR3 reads TGTGCCAGCAGCCCCAAGACAGGGGAAGGCACTGAAGCTTTCTTT. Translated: CASSPKTGEGTEAFF.